A selection of T cell receptor beta chains follows, all from one sample in a study of blood T cell repertoires in COVID-19. Sequencing was performed with immunoSEQ multiplex PCR; in TCRdb, only in-frame clones are kept and a portion is missing. Here the sample spans under 250,000 clones, about 83% being singletons. The specimen sequenced was peripheral blood. These receptors were obtained from a human donor in a cohort sampled during active COVID-19. CDR3s include the opening cysteine and the closing phenylalanine or tryptophan. D genes are given only for firm matches. Clone size is shown for a subset of rows, as once, few, many or a class of expanded clone.

>NA|TRBJ1-2|NA|TRBV5-1
TGCGCCAGCAGCTTGGAAGGCAGGGCTGATGGCTACACCTTC
CASSLEGRADGYTF
>NA|TRBJ1-3|NA|TRBV18
TGTGCCAGCTCACGGGGAGGGCGAAACACCATATATTTT
CASSRGGRNTIYF
>NA|TRBJ2-3|NA|TRBV10-3
TGTGCCATGGCAAGTGGGGGGTTGATAGATACGCAGTATTTT
CAMASGGLIDTQYF
>once|TRBJ1-5|NA|TRBV2
TGTGCCAGCAGTACAGACAGGCTCAATCAGCCCCAGCATTTT
CASSTDRLNQPQHF
>once|TRBJ2-7|TRBD1|TRBV7-2
TGTGCCAGCAGCTTTGGGGACAGGGTCCACGAGCAGTACTTC
CASSFGDRVHEQYF
>NA|TRBJ1-5|NA|TRBV27
TGTGCCAGCAGGGCGGCGGGTACCCAGCTCCAGCATTTT
CASRAAGTQLQHF
>few|TRBJ2-2|TRBD2|TRBV19
TGTGCCAGTAGTCCCCGGACTAGTCCTAGCGGGGAGCTGTTTTTT
CASSPRTSPSGELFF
>NA|TRBJ1-2|NA|TRBV20-1
TGCAGTGCTAGAGCAGGAGGGGGCTACACCTTC
CSARAGGGYTF
>NA|TRBJ1-2|NA|TRBV7-6
TGTGCCAGCAGCTTAGTGGGCGACTATGGCTACACCTTC
CASSLVGDYGYTF
>NA|TRBJ2-7|NA|TRBV28
TGTGCCAGCAGTTTATCAGGGTTCAACGAGCAGTACTTC
CASSLSGFNEQYF
>few|TRBJ2-2|TRBD2|TRBV29-1
TGCAGCGTCGGACTAGCGGGAGCAGCGGCGAACACCGGGGAGCTGTTTTTT
CSVGLAGAAANTGELFF
>NA|TRBJ2-7|NA|TRBV3-1/TRBV3-2
TGTGCCAGCAGCCAAGGAAACGGGGACTACGAGCAGTACTTC
CASSQGNGDYEQYF
>NA|TRBJ2-1|TRBD2|TRBV5-5
TGTGCCAGCAGCTTGGTGGGGGGACTAGCTCGCTACAATGAGCAGTTCTTC
CASSLVGGLARYNEQFF
>NA|TRBJ2-3|TRBD1|TRBV7-3
TGTGCCAGCAGCTCGGGACAGGGGAACACAGATACGCAGTATTTT
CASSSGQGNTDTQYF
>NA|TRBJ2-3|NA|TRBV3-1/TRBV3-2
TGTGCCAGCAGCCACGGTTGGGCCGGAGGGCCTAATACGCAGTATTTT
CASSHGWAGGPNTQYF
>NA|TRBJ2-1|TRBD2|TRBV10-1
TGCGCCAGCAGTGAACTACTAGCGGGGGGAGGGGAGCAGTTCTTC
CASSELLAGGGEQFF
>NA|TRBJ1-1|TRBD1|TRBV29-1
TGCAGCGTGGGGACAGGGGGAGGCACTGAAGCTTTCTTT
CSVGTGGGTEAFF
>few|TRBJ1-5|NA|TRBV2
TGTGCCAGCAGTGAGAAGGGACTACTTCATGGCAATCAGCCCCAGCATTTT
CASSEKGLLHGNQPQHF
>NA|TRBJ2-1|NA|TRBV5-6
TGTGCCAGCAGCACAGGAGTTGAGCAGTTCTTC
CASSTGVEQFF
>NA|TRBJ1-1|NA|TRBV5-1
TGCGCCAGCAGCTTTACGTCGGGAGTTGACACTGAAGCTTTCTTT
CASSFTSGVDTEAFF
>few|TRBJ1-2|TRBD1|TRBV19
TGTGCCAGTACTCCGGGACAGAACTCTTATGGCTACACCTTC
CASTPGQNSYGYTF
>NA|TRBJ2-5|NA|TRBV10-2
TGCGCCAGCAGTGAGTCGATCGGCGGTGGGGAGACCCAGTACTTC
CASSESIGGGETQYF
>NA|TRBJ2-7|NA|TRBV19
TGTGCCAGTAGTATCCATTCCTACGAGCAGTACTTC
CASSIHSYEQYF
>NA|TRBJ1-3|TRBD1|TRBV7-9
TGTGCCAGCAGCTCCGGGACAGGGAGGGAAAACACCATATATTTT
CASSSGTGRENTIYF
>NA|TRBJ2-1|TRBD1|TRBV9
TGTGCCAGCAGCGTGGGGCCGGGACAGGCTTACAATGAGCAGTTCTTC
CASSVGPGQAYNEQFF
>NA|TRBJ1-3|NA|TRBV5-1
TGCGCCAGCAGCGAGTGGGGCCTCTCTGGAAACACCATATATTTT
CASSEWGLSGNTIYF
>NA|TRBJ2-1|NA|TRBV18
TGTGCCAGCTCACCATTTGTAGGAGATGAGCAGTTCTTC
CASSPFVGDEQFF
>NA|TRBJ2-5|TRBD2|TRBV9
TGTGCCAGCAGCGTAGGGACTAGCGGTGAGACCCAGTACTTC
CASSVGTSGETQYF
>NA|TRBJ1-1|NA|TRBV6-5
TGTGCCAGCATCTCCCCGAGGGAGGCGAACACTGAAGCTTTCTTT
CASISPREANTEAFF
>NA|TRBJ2-7|NA|TRBV6-1
TGTGCCAGCAGTGACCACGACAGGTGGAACTACGAGCAGTACTTC
CASSDHDRWNYEQYF
>once|TRBJ2-4|NA|TRBV14
TGTGCCAGCAGCCCCCGGGGTGGGTACATGAACATTCAGTACTTC
CASSPRGGYMNIQYF
>NA|TRBJ1-1|NA|TRBV7-2
TGTGCCAGCGCCGCTATTGGGGGCGGGACTGAAGCTTTCTTT
CASAAIGGGTEAFF
>once|TRBJ2-7|NA|TRBV11-2
TGTGCCAGCAGCTTAGTCGGGGCCTACGAGCAGTACTTC
CASSLVGAYEQYF
>NA|TRBJ2-7|NA|TRBV5-4
TGTGCCAGCAGCTTGGGAGGGGGGGTGGCTGGCCTCTACGAGCAGTACTTC
CASSLGGGVAGLYEQYF
>NA|TRBJ1-1|TRBD1|TRBV7-9
TGTGCCAGCAGCTACTCCGGGACAGTTAACACTGAAGCTTTCTTT
CASSYSGTVNTEAFF
>once|TRBJ2-3|NA|TRBV19
TGTGCCAGTCGACGACTCGGGTGGCGTTTCACAGATACGCAGTATTTT
CASRRLGWRFTDTQYF
>NA|TRBJ2-7|TRBD1|TRBV6-5
TGTGCCAGCAGTCCGGCGACAGGGGCCGGGGACGAGCAGTACTTC
CASSPATGAGDEQYF
>NA|TRBJ2-3|TRBD2|TRBV28
TGTGCCAGCCTTGGTCCCCTAGCGGGAGGAGGCGATACGCAGTATTTT
CASLGPLAGGGDTQYF
>few|TRBJ1-6|TRBD1|TRBV7-6
TGTGCCAGCTCCCCCGACAGGGCCCATAATTCACCCCTCCACTTT
CASSPDRAHNSPLHF
>NA|TRBJ1-3|TRBD1|TRBV5-1
TGCGCCAGCAGCTGGGTGACAGGGCTCTCGACTGGAAACACCATATATTTT
CASSWVTGLSTGNTIYF
>NA|TRBJ2-5|TRBD2|TRBV10-1
TGCGCCAGCAGTCTAGCGGGCCGCAAAGAGACCCAGTACTTC
CASSLAGRKETQYF
>NA|TRBJ2-4|TRBD2|TRBV7-3
TGTGCCAGCAGCTTAAGCCCTAGCGGGGGGGACCAAAACATTCAGTACTTC
CASSLSPSGGDQNIQYF